This T cell receptor (beta chain) was identified during a study of CD8+ T cells in alopecia areata. Alopecia areata patients provided lesional scalp punch biopsies and peripheral blood, both collected for the study. Extracted from the samples, RNA was reverse transcribed into cDNA to serve as the sequencing template. Assay: immunoSEQ multiplex PCR; the TCRdb copy retains only in-frame clones and omits some. This table holds 150,000 to 200,000 clones, 59% found once. Germline loops: CDR1 SGHVS, CDR2 FQNEAQ. There are 15 residues in the CDR3. V was pared by 2 bases and J by 6 bases, with 14 bases between.

This sequence originates from a human donor with alopecia areata. This chain uses TRBV7-8 with TRBJ1-5; D unresolved. Sample: CD4+ T cells sorted from blood, taken at week 0. CDR3 bases: TGTGCCAGCAGCTTATACGGCGGATCGAGTCAGCCCCAGCATTTT. This translates into CASSLYGGSSQPQHF.